This T cell receptor (beta chain) originates from a study of Ad26.COV2.S vaccination and SARS-CoV-2 variants. Treatment meaning: about 20 received Ad26.COV2.S at low or high dose, single or two shots; 5 received placebo; per-sample allocation not given. Sampling happened 63 days after the first vaccine or placebo injection. The repertoire was sequenced with immunoSEQ multiplex PCR; TCRdb's copy has only in-frame clones and lacks some. The table includes approximately 420,000 clones, approximately 87% detected once. The CDR3 length is 17 residues. The germline gives CDR1 SGHNT, CDR2 YYREEE (reference sequence). V lost 3 bases and J lost 6, with 21 bases in between.

This chain uses TRBV5-4 with TRBJ2-2; possibly TRBD2 for D (7 bases). The source was peripheral blood, collected in a trial of Ad26.COV2.S vaccine versus placebo. The TCR originated in a person between 18 and 65 years old who received the Ad26.COV2.S COVID-19 vaccine or a placebo. CDR3 coding DNA: TGTGCCAGCAGCTCCTGGGAGGGGGGCCGAACCCCCGGGGAGCTGTTTTTT. Translated: CASSSWEGGRTPGELFF.